Reported below is one T cell receptor (beta chain). What it binds is not known. Unique molecular identifiers were present in the TCR beta cDNA libraries. T cells numbering about 0.95 to 10 million yielded some 520,000 cDNA molecules. Via MiXCR, TCRdb re-called the PCR reads, giving one row per CDR3 protein. The sample yields roughly 800,000 distinct CDR3 sequences, about 32% seen once. The sample originates from a study of post-analysis software for immune sequencing data. Study information: There were relapsing-remitting, secondary progressive and progressive-relapsing multiple sclerosis among the disease courses included. The study's findings and limits: By F measure, samples from a shared preparation batch strongly co-clustered. Several TRBV segments (TRBV5-6, TRBV5-1 and TRBV20-1 among them) occurred more frequently in patients than in controls. Diversity measured as normalized Chao1 was significantly lower in multiple sclerosis patients than in controls.

Germline V gene lookup returns CDR1 DFQATT and CDR2 SNEGSKA (reference sequence). CDR3 length: 15 amino acids. Trimming removed 6 bases at V and 8 bases at J, with 22 bases between. The TCR sequence derives from a girl aged 5 to 17 with multiple sclerosis. The source material was blood. The chain uses TRBV20-1 and TRBJ2-2, with D perhaps matching TRBD2 (7 bases). In DNA form, the CDR3 reads TGCAGTGCGCGAGGGGGGGGCCAAGAGTGGGGGGAGCTGTTTTTT. Residues: CSARGGGQEWGELFF.